The clone carrying this T cell receptor beta chain appeared once. Its antigen is currently unknown. The CDR3 covers 17 residues. The germline CDR1 and CDR2 sequences are SGDLS and YYNGEE. V shed 4 bases and J shed 1 base, with 20 bases lying between them. Produced via immunoSEQ multiplex PCR; TCRdb's table is partial and in-frame only. Of 26,000 or so clones listed, around 95% were seen once; the top ten hold 1.1% to 1.5%. The record originates from a study of T cell clonotyping in hematopoietic cell transplantation. Notes on the study in general: CD4 and CD8 repertoire contributions could not be separated without sorting. Few recipient clonotypes overlapped donors; over 95% were de novo at given depth. Pathologically expanded recipient clonotypes increased progressively from day 30 to day 180 as diversity fell.

Sequenced: peripheral blood mononuclear cells. The chain recombines TRBV9 with TRBJ1-1; tentative D call: TRBD1 (5 bases). The sequence was obtained from a man aged 45-65 years in good health. Some clones in this sample may be carry-over from other donors' samples. CDR3 DNA sequence: TGTGCCAGCAGCCCTCGATTCGGGAAGACAGAGAACACTGAAGCTTTCTTT. This codes for CASSPRFGKTENTEAFF.